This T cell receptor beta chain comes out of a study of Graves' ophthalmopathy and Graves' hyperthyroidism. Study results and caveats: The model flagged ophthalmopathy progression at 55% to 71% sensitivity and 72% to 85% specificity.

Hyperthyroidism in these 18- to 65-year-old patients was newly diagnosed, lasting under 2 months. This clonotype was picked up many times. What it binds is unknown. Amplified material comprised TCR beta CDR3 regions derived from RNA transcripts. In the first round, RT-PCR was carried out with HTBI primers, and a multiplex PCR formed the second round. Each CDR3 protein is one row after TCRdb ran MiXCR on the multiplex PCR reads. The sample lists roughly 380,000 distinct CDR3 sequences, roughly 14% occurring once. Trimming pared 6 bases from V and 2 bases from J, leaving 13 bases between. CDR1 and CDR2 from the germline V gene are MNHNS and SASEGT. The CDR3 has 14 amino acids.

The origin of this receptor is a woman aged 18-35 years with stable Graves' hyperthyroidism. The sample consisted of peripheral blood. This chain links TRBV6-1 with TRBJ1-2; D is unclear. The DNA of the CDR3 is TGTGCCAGCAGAGCTGGTCTTGCGAACTATGGCTACACCTTC. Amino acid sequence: CASRAGLANYGYTF.